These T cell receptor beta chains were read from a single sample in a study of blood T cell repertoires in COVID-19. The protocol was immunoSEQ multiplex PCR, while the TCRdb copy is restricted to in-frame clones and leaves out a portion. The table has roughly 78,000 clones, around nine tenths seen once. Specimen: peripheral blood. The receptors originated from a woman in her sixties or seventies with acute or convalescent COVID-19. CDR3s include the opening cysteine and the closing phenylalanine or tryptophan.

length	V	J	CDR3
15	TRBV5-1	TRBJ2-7	CASSLGGGSSYEQYF
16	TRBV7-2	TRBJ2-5	CASSLHPTGNQETQYF
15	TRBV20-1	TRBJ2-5	CSASVGLADVETQYF
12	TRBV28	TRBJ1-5	CAGHTSNQPQHF
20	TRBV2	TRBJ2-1	CASSEALGLAGGRFYNEQFF
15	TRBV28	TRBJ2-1	CASSLFWGQSNEQFF
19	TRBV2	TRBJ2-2	CASSDPGDRGGSNTGELFF
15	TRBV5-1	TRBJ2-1	CASSLRTSGYNEQFF
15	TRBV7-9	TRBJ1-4	CASSFSTGHNEKLFF
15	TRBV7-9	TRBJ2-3	CASSPWGEITDTQYF
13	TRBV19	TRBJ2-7	CASSVRLAGEQYF
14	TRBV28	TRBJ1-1	CASSLTGEMAEAFF
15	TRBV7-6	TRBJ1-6	CASSLGTGSISPLHF
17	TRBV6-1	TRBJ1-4	CASSEDLQGAQDEKLFF